The T cell receptor (beta chain) described here comes from a study of shared clonotypes between healthy human individuals. Worth noting for this clone: The antigen is unknown.

CDR1 and CDR2 (germline): MNHNS, SASEGT. The CDR3 is 14 amino acids. Trimming took 3 bases from V and 0 from J, leaving 7 bases between them. Overall study findings and caveats: Naive subsets generally exceeded memory subsets in estimated richness.

Genomic DNA of every subset was divided equally among multiple immunoSEQ plates. Authors' methods: Because ImmunoSEQ provided only junction sequences with no quality scores, the filtering differed. Profiling relied on immunoSEQ multiplex PCR, and the TCRdb table lists in-frame clones only, not all of them. That table supplies the V and J calls and clone size; D and trimming were determined from the DNA. The repertoire holds roughly 2.5 million clones, with 85% to 95% as singletons. The receptor comes from a young man in good health. The V call is TRBV6-1, the J call TRBJ2-3, with D unresolved. The sample was naive CD4+ T cells sorted from blood. Subset meaning: CD45RA+ positively selected. The CDR3 loop reads CASSDWPSTDTQYF. The CDR3 region has the DNA TGTGCCAGCAGTGACTGGCCTAGCACAGATACGCAGTATTTT.